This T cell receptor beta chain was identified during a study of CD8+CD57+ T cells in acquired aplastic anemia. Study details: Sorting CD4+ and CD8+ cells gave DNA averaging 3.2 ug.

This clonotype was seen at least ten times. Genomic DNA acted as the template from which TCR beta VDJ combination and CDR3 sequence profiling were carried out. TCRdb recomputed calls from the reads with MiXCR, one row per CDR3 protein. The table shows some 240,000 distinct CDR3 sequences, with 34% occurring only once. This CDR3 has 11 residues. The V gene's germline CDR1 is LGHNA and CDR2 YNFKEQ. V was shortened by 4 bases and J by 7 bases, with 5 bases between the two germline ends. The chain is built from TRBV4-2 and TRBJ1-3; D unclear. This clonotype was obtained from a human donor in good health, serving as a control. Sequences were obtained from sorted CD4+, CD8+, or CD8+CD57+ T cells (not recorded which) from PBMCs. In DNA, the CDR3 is TGTGCCAGCAGCCGCGGGAACACCATATATTTT. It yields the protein CASSRGNTIYF.